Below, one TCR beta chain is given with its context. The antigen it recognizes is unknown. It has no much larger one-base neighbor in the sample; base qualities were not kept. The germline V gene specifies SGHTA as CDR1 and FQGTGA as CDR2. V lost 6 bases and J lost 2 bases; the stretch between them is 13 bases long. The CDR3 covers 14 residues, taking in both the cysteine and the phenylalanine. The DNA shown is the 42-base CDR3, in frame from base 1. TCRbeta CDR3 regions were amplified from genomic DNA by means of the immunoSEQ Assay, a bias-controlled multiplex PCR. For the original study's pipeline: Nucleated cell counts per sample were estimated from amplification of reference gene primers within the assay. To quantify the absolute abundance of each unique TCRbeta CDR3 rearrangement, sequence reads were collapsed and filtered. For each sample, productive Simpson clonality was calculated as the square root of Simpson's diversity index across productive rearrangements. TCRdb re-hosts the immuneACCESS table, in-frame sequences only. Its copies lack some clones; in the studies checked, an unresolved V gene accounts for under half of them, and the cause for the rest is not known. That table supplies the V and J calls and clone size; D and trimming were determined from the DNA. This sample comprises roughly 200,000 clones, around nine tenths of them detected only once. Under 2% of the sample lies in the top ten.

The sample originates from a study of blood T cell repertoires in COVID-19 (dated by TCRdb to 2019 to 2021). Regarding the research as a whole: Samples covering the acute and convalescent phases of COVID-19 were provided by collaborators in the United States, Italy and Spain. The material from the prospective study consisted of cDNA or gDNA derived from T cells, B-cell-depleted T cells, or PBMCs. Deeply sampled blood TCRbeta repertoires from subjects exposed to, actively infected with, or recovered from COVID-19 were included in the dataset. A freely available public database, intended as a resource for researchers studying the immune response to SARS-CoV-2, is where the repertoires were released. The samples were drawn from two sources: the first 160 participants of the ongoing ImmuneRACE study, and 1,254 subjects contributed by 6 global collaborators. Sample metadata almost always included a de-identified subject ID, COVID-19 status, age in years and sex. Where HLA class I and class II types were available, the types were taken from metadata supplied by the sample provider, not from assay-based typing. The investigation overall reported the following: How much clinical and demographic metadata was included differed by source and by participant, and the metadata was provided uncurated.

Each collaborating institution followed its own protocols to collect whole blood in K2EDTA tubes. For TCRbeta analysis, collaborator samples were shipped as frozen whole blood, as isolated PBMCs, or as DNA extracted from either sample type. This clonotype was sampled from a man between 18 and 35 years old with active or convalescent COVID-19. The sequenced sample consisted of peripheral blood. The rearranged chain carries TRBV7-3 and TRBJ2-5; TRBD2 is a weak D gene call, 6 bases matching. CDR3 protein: CASRPLALQETQYF. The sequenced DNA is TGTGCCAGCAGACCCCTAGCGCTTCAAGAGACCCAGTACTTC. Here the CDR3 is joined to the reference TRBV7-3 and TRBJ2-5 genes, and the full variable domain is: GAGVSQTPSNKVTEKGKYVELRCDPISGHTALYWYRQSLGQGPEFLIYFQGTGAADDSGLPNDRFFAVRPEGSVSTLKIQRTERGDSAVYLCASRPLALQETQYFGPGTRLLVL.